This T cell receptor beta chain was identified in a study of technical replicates of blood from four donors. Libraries were prepared by immunoSEQ multiplex PCR; TCRdb keeps only in-frame clonotypes and omits some of them. The top ten clones hold under 0.3% of a sample with roughly 90,000 clones, around 93% of them seen once. Germline CDR1 reads SEHNR; CDR2 reads FQNEAQ (reference sequence). The ends lost 5 bases at V and 4 bases at J; junction bases unmatched: 6. There are 15 residues in the CDR3. The sample taken for sequencing was T cells isolated from PBMCs. The receptor's source is a human donor in good health. V is TRBV7-9 and J is TRBJ2-3; 10 bases match TRBD1. The CDR3 loop is CASSPTGTGADTQYF. For the CDR3, the DNA is TGTGCCAGCAGCCCCACCGGGACAGGGGCAGATACGCAGTATTTT. The variable domain in full, completed from reference TRBV7-9 and TRBJ2-3, reads DTGVSQNPRHKITKRGQNVTFRCDPISEHNRLYWYRQTLGQGPEFLTYFQNEAQLEKSRLLSDRFSAERPKGSFSTLEIQRTEQGDSAMYLCASSPTGTGADTQYFGPGTRLTVL.